Reported below is one T cell receptor (beta chain). This sequence may be a read error, since a much larger clone differs from it by one base. These data originate in a study of T cells in Graves' hyperthyroidism and ophthalmopathy. On the study more broadly: Before any treatment, at initial diagnosis, peripheral blood was collected.

TCR beta CDR3 regions were amplified from RNA transcripts. HTBI primers were employed in a first-round RT-PCR of the TCR CDR3. TCRdb passed the multiplex PCR reads through MiXCR, listing each CDR3 protein once. The sample yields about 420,000 distinct CDR3 sequences, 15% to 18% seen once. Trimming took 1 base from V and 7 from J; bases not matched to a gene: 12. There are 17 residues in the CDR3. Germline values: CDR1 SEHNR, CDR2 FQNEAQ (reference sequence). The clonotype originates from a woman under 30 with Graves' hyperthyroidism. Material: blood. The chain has TRBV7-9 and TRBJ2-3; 9 bases line up with TRBD1. The DNA for the CDR3 is TGTGCCAGCAGCTTAGGCATGGGGACAGGGAACCGACATACGCAGTATTTT. As protein: CASSLGMGTGNRHTQYF.